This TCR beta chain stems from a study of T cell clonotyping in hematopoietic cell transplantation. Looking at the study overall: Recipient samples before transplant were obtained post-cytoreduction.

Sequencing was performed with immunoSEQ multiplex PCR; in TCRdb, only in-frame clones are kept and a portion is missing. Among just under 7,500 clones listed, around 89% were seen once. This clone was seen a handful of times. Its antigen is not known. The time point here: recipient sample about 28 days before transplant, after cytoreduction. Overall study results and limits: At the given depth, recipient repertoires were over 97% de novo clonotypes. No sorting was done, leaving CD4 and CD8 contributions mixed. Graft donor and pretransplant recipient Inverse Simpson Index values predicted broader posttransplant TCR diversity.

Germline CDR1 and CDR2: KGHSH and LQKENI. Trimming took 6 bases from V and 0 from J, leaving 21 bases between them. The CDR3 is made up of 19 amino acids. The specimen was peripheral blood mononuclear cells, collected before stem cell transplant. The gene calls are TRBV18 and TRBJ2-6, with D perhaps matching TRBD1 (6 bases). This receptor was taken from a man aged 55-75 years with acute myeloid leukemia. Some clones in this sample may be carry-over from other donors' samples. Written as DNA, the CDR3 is TGTGCCAGCTCCACCAGGCCCGGACAGCGGACCTCTGGGGCCAACGTCCTGACTTTC. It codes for CASSTRPGQRTSGANVLTF.